The clone carrying this TCR beta chain was counted many times. This sample is drawn from a study of blood T cells in healthy people across ages. The germline V gene has CDR1 MGHRA and CDR2 YSYEKL. The CDR3 totals 14 residues. Trimming shortened V by 4 bases and J by 3 bases, and 13 bases separated the two germline ends. Alongside a J-beta primer mix, a sample-barcoded 5' primer served in a second PCR lasting about 6 to 12 cycles. TCRdb reprocessed the 5' RACE reads with MiXCR, giving one entry per CDR3 protein. The data show roughly 1.7 million distinct CDR3 sequences, 30% to 40% seen once. The sample was blood. The chain has TRBV4-1 and TRBJ2-7; no firm D call. This receptor was obtained from a woman in her twenties or thirties in good health. CDR3 amino acids: CASSPVGSLYEQYF. The CDR3 nucleotides read TGCGCCAGCAGCCCCGTGGGGTCTCTCTACGAGCAGTACTTC.